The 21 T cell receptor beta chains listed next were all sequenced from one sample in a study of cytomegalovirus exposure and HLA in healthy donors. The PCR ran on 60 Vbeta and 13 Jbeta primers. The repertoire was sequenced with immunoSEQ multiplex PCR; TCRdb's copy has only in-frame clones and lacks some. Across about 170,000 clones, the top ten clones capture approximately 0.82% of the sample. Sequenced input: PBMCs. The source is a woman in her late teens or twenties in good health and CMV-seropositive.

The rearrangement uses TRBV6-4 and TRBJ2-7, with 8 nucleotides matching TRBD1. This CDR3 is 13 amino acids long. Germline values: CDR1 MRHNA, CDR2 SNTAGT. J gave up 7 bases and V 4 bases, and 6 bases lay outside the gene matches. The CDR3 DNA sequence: TGTGCCAGCAGTGGGCAGGGGGCAGGGGAGCAGTACTTC. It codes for CASSGQGAGEQYF.

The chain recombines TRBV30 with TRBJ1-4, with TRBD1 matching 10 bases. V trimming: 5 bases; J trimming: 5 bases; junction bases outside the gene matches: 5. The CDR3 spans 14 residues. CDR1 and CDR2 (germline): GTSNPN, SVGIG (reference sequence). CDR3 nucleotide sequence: TGTGCCTGGTCACGGACAGGGGGAAATGAAAAACTGTTTTTT. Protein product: CAWSRTGGNEKLFF.

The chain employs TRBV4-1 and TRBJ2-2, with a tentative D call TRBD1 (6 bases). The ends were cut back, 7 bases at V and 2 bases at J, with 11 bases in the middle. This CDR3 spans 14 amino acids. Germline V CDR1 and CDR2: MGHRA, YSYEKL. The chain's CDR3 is CASTTGSNTGELFF. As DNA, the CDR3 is TGCGCCAGCACAACAGGGTCTAACACCGGGGAGCTGTTTTTT.

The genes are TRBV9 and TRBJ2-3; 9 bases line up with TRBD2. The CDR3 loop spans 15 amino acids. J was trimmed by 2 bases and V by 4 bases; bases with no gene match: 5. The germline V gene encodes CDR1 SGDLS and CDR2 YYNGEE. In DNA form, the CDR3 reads TGTGCCAGCAGCCCAAGCGGGGGGTTCACAGATACGCAGTATTTT. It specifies CASSPSGGFTDTQYF.

CDR3 coding DNA: TGTGCCAGCAGTTCCGTAGCGGGGGGTTTCACAGATACGCAGTATTTT. Translating it yields CASSSVAGGFTDTQYF. This chain links TRBV6-7 with TRBJ2-3; 10 bases align to TRBD2. TRBV6-7 is annotated as an ORF whose role is uncertain. J lost 2 bases, V lost 4 bases, and 6 bases had no gene match. The CDR3 runs to 16 residues.

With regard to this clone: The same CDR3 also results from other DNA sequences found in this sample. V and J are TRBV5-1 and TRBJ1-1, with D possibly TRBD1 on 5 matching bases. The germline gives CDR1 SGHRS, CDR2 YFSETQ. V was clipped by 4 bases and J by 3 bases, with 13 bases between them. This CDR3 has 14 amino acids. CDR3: CASSLQGGDTEAFF. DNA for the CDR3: TGCGCCAGCAGCCTCCAGGGTGGAGACACTGAAGCTTTCTTT.

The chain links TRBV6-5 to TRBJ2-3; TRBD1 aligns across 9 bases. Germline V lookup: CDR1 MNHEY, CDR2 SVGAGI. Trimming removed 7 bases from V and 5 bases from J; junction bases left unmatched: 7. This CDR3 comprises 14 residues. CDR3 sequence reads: CASKVQGAGDTQYF. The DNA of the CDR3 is TGTGCCAGCAAGGTACAGGGGGCTGGAGATACGCAGTATTTT.

Written as DNA, the CDR3 is TGCGCCAGCAGCCGCACAGAGACAGTCAATCAGCCCCAGCATTTT. Translation gives CASSRTETVNQPQHF. The V call is TRBV4-1, the J call TRBJ1-5, with a tentative D call TRBD1 (5 bases). Germline CDR1 and CDR2: MGHRA and YSYEKL. V dropped 4 bases and J dropped 3 bases, with 13 bases sitting between them. The length of the CDR3 is 15 residues.

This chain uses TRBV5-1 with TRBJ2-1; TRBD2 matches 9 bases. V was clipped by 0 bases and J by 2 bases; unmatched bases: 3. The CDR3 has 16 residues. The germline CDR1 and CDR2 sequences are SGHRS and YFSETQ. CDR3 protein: CASSLVLAGPYNEQFF. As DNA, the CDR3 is TGCGCCAGCAGCTTGGTCCTAGCGGGGCCCTACAATGAGCAGTTCTTC.

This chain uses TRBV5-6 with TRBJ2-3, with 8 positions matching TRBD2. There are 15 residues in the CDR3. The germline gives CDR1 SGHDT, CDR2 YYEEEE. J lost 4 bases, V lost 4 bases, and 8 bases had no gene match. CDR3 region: CASSRLAGISDTQYF. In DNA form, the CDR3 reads TGTGCCAGCAGCCGGTTAGCGGGGATCTCAGATACGCAGTATTTT.

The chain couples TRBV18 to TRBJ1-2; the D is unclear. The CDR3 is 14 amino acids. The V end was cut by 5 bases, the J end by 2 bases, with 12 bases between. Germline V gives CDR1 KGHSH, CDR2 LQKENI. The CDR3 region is CASSGFRGNYGYTF. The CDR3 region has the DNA TGTGCCAGCTCAGGTTTCCGGGGAAACTATGGCTACACCTTC.

CDR3 coding DNA: TGTGCCAGCAGCCACACAGGGGCCTCCTACGAGCAGTACTTC. Its protein is CASSHTGASYEQYF. The chain recombines TRBV14 with TRBJ2-7, with 7 bases fitting TRBD1. V was clipped by 3 bases and J by 0 bases; unmatched bases: 2. Germline-derived CDR1 and CDR2 are SGHDN and FVKESK. The CDR3 is made up of 14 amino acids.

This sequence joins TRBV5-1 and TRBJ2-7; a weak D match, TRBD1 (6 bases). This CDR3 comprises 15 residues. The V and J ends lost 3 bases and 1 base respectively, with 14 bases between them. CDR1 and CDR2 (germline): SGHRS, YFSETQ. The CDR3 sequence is CASSSSTGISYEQYF. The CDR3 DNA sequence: TGCGCCAGCAGCTCTTCAACAGGGATTTCCTACGAGCAGTACTTC. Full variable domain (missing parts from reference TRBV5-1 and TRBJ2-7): KAGVTQTPRYLIKTRGQQVTLSCSPISGHRSVSWYQQTPGQGLQFLFEYFSETQRNKGNFPGRFSGRQFSNSRSEMNVSTLELGDSALYLCASSSSTGISYEQYFGPGTRLTVT.

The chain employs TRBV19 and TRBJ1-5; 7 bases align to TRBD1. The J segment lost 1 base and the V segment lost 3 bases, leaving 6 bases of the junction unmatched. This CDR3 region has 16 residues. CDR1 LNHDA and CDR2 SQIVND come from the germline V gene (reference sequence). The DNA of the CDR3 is TGTGCCAGTAGTATTGGCAGGGGGTTAAGCAATCAGCCCCAGCATTTT. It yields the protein CASSIGRGLSNQPQHF.

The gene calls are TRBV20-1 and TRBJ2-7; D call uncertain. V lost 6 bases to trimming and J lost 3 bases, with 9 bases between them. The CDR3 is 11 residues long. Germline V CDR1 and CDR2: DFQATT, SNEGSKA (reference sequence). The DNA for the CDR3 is TGCAGTGCGATCGACAACTACGAGCAGTACTTC. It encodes CSAIDNYEQYF.

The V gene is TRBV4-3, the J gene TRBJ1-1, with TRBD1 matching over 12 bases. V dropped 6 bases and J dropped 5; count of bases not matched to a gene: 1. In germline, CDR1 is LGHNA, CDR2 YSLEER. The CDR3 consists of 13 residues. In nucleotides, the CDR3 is TGCGCCAGCAGGGGACAGGGGGCGACTGAAGCTTTCTTT. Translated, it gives CASRGQGATEAFF.

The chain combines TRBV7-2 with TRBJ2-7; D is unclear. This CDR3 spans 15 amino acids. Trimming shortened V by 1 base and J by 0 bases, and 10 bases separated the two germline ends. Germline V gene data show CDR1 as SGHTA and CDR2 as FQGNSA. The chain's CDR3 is CASSLVADSSYEQYF. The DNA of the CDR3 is TGTGCCAGCAGCTTAGTGGCGGATAGCTCCTACGAGCAGTACTTC.

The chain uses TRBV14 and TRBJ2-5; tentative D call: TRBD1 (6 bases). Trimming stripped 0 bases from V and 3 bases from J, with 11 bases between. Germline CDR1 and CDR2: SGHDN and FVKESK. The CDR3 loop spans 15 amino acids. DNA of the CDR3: TGTGCCAGCAGCCAAGATAGGTACAGGGAAGAGACCCAGTACTTC. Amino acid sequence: CASSQDRYREETQYF.

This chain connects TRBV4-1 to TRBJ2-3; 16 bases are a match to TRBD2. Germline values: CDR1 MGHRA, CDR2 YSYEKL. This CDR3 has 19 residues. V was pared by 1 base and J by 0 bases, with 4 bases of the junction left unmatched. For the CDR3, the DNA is TGCGCCAGCAGCCAAGTACCGGGACTAGCGGGGGGGAGCACAGATACGCAGTATTTT. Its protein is CASSQVPGLAGGSTDTQYF.

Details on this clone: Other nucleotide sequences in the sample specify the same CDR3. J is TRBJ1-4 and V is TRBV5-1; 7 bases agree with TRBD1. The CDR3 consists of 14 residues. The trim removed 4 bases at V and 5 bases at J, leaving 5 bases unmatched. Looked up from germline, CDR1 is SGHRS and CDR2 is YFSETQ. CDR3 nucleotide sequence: TGCGCCAGCAGCCTCGGACAGGTCAATGAAAAACTGTTTTTT. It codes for CASSLGQVNEKLFF.

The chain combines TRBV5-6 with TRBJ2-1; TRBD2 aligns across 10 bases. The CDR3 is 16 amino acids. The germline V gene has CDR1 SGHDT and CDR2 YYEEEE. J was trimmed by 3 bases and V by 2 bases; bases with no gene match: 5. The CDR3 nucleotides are TGTGCCAGCAGCTTAGTAGCGGGAGGCCTCTACAATGAGCAGTTCTTC. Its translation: CASSLVAGGLYNEQFF.